The clone carrying this TCR beta chain was counted between two and nine times. Its matching antigen is unknown. The entry originates in a study of tissue T cells after allogeneic stem cell transplantation. Study observations and caveats: Anatomically similar tissues had similar TCR repertoires within each patient. Blood and spleen captured only part of the tissue TCR repertoire.

The V and J ends lost 0 bases and 5 bases respectively, with 10 bases between them. Germline V gives CDR1 GTSNPN, CDR2 SVGIG (reference sequence). This CDR3 region has 13 residues. Clones were sequenced by immunoSEQ multiplex PCR, and TCRdb holds only the in-frame ones, with some missing. The sample yields some 24,000 clones, about 73% seen once. The sample here was tissue from the ileum, taken at autopsy. The rearrangement links TRBV30 to TRBJ2-5; D is unclear. The sequence came from a female donor over 55 with lung cancer. This CDR3 reads CAWSVSFSETQYF. CDR3 nucleotides: TGTGCCTGGAGTGTATCGTTCTCGGAGACCCAGTACTTC.